This TCR beta chain was sequenced in a study of early T cells in non-severe SARS-CoV-2 infection. Study overall: Bulk RNA taken from unsorted whole blood was sequenced, leaving chains unpaired.

This clonotype was detected ten times or more. No antigen is known for it. Per germline, CDR1 SGHRS and CDR2 YFSETQ. V was clipped by 4 bases and J by 1 base; unmatched bases: 3. CDR3 size: 14 residues. Unique molecular identifiers (one per individual cDNA molecule) were attached. TCRdb passed the 5' RACE reads through MiXCR, listing each CDR3 protein once. The repertoire holds under 70,000 distinct CDR3 sequences, with around 5.7% as singletons. Study-level points and caveats: VDJdb matching skewed toward anti-spike CD8 responses, missing private and CD4 specificities.

V is TRBV5-1 and J is TRBJ2-5, with TRBD1 matching 8 bases. This clonotype was sampled from an adult who was a healthcare worker with PCR-confirmed SARS-CoV-2 infection or an uninfected control (not recorded which). The sample consisted of whole blood, taken at baseline. The CDR3 region is CASSKDRAQETQYF. The CDR3 DNA follows: TGCGCCAGCAGCAAGGACAGGGCCCAAGAGACCCAGTACTTC.